These T cell receptor beta chains were read from a single sample in a study of blood T cell repertoires in COVID-19. Method: immunoSEQ multiplex PCR; TCRdb's copy keeps in-frame clones and lacks some. The repertoire has about 220,000 clones, 70% to 90% of them found once; the top ten carry over 10%. The source material was peripheral blood. These receptors all stem from a human donor in a cohort sampled during active COVID-19. Both conserved end residues are part of each CDR3. The D gene is left open where the match is weak. A row's size may be missing; if present it is once, few, many or a size class.

J: TRBJ2-3
D: TRBD1
length: 16
size: NA
V: TRBV5-5
DNA: TGTGCCAGCAGCTTGGTAACCCAGGGGGCCGCAGATACGCAGTATTTT
CDR3: CASSLVTQGAADTQYF

J: TRBJ2-2
D: TRBD2
length: 17
size: NA
V: TRBV7-3
DNA: TGTGCCAGCAGCTTAACCCCCAGCGGGGGGGGCCCCGGGGAGCTGTTTTTT
CDR3: CASSLTPSGGGPGELFF

J: TRBJ2-1
D: TRBD2
length: 16
size: NA
V: TRBV4-2
DNA: TGTGCCAGCAGCCAAGATATTGCTAGCGGGGTGGATGAGCAGTTCTTC
CDR3: CASSQDIASGVDEQFF

J: TRBJ1-5
D: NA
length: 15
size: NA
V: TRBV21-1
DNA: TGTGCCAGCCTTTTGACTTTACTCAGCAATCAGCCCCAGCATTTT
CDR3: CASLLTLLSNQPQHF

J: TRBJ2-7
D: NA
length: 12
size: once
V: TRBV3-1/TRBV3-2
DNA: TGTGCCAGCAGCCAATTCGACAGCCAGCAGTACTTC
CDR3: CASSQFDSQQYF

J: TRBJ1-2
D: NA
length: 15
size: NA
V: TRBV15
DNA: TGTGCCACCAGCAGAAGGGACTTCGTTAACTATGGCTACACCTTC
CDR3: CATSRRDFVNYGYTF

J: TRBJ1-2
D: TRBD1
length: 14
size: once
V: TRBV27
DNA: TGTGCCAGCAGTAACCACAGGGGCAACTATGGCTACACCTTC
CDR3: CASSNHRGNYGYTF

J: TRBJ2-2
D: NA
length: 14
size: NA
V: TRBV3-1/TRBV3-2
DNA: TGTGCCAGCAGTCTGACAGCTAACACCGGGGAGCTGTTTTTT
CDR3: CASSLTANTGELFF

J: TRBJ1-2
D: TRBD1
length: 14
size: NA
V: TRBV6-5
DNA: TGTGCCAGTGCCGGAACAGGGGGCATCGGGGGCTACACCTTC
CDR3: CASAGTGGIGGYTF

J: TRBJ2-1
D: NA
length: 16
size: NA
V: TRBV4-2
DNA: TGTGCCAGCAGCCAAGGAGAGACAGGCTCCTACAATGAGCAGTTCTTC
CDR3: CASSQGETGSYNEQFF

J: TRBJ1-2
D: NA
length: 13
size: NA
V: TRBV6-5
DNA: TGTGCCAGCCCAGGCCCTGGAGGATATGGCTACACCTTC
CDR3: CASPGPGGYGYTF

J: TRBJ1-2
D: NA
length: 16
size: NA
V: TRBV2
DNA: TGTGCCAGCAGTGGCCACGAGGGCGGAGTAGCCTATGGCTACACCTTC
CDR3: CASSGHEGGVAYGYTF